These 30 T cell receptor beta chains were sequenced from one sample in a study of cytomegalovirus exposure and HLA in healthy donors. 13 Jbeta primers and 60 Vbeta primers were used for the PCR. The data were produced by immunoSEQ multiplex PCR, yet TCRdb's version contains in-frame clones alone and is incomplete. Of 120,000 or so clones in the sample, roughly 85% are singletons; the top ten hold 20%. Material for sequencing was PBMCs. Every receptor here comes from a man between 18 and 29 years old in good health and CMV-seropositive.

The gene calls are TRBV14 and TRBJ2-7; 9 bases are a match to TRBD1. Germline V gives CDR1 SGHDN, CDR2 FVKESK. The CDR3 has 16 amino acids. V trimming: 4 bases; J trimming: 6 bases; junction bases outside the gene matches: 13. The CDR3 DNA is TGTGCCAGCAGCCCCACCCCGGGACAGGGTATTGCCGAGCAGTACTTC. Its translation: CASSPTPGQGIAEQYF.

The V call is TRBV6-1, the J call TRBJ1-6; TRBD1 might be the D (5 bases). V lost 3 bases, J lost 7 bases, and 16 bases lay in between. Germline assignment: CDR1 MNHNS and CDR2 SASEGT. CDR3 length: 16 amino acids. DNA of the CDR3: TGTGCCAGCAGTGATGGAGGGAAGGGGCAGAATTCACCCCTCCACTTT. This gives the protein CASSDGGKGQNSPLHF.

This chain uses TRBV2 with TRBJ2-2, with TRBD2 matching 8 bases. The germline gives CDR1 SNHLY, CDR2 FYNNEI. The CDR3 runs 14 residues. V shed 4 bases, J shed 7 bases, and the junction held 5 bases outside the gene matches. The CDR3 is CASSGASGGGELFF. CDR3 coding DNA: TGTGCCAGCAGTGGGGCCAGCGGGGGCGGGGAGCTGTTTTTT.

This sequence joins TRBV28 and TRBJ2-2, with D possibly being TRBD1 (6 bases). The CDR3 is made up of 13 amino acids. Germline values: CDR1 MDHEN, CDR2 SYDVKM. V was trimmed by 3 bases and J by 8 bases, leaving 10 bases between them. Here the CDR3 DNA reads TGTGCCAGCAGTTTTCACAGGGTAGGGGAGCTGTTTTTT. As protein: CASSFHRVGELFF.

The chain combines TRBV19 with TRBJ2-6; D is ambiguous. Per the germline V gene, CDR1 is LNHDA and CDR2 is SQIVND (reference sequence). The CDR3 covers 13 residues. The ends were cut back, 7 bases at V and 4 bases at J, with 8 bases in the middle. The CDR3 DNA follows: TGTGCCAGTAAACCCCTAGGGGCCAACGTCCTGACTTTC. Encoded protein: CASKPLGANVLTF.

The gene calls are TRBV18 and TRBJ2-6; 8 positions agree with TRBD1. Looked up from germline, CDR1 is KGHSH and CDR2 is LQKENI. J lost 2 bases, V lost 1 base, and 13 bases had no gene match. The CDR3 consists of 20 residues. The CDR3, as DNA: TGTGCCAGCTCACCACTGGGTACGACGCAGGGGGCTACTGGGGCCAACGTCCTGACTTTC. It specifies CASSPLGTTQGATGANVLTF.

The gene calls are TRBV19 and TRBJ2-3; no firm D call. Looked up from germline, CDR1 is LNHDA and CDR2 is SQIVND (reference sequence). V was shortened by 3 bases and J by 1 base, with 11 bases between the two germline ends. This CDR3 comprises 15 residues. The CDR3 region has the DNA TGTGCCAGTAGTATTTTGGGCCTCGGCACAGATACGCAGTATTTT. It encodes CASSILGLGTDTQYF.

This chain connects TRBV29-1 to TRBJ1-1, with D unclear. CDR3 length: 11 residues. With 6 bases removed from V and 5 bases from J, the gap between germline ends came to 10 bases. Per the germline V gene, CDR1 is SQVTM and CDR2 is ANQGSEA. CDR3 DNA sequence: TGCAGCGTCGTGACATCTACTGAAGCTTTCTTT. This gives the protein CSVVTSTEAFF. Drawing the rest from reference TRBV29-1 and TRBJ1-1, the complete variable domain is SAVISQKPSRDICQRGTSLTIQCQVDSQVTMMFWYRQQPGQSLTLIATANQGSEATYESGFVIDKFPISRPNLTFSTLTVSNMSPEDSSIYLCSVVTSTEAFFGQGTRLTVV.

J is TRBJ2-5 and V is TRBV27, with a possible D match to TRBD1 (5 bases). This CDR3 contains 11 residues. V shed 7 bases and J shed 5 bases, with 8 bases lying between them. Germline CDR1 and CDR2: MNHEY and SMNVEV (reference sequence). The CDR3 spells CASTSGETQYF. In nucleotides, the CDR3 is TGTGCCAGCACCTCAGGGGAGACCCAGTACTTC.

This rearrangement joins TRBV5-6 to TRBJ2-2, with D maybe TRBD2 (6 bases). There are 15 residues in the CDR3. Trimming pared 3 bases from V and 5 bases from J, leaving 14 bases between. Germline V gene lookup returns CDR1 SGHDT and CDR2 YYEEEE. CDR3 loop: CASSSLGGSTGELFF. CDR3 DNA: TGTGCCAGCAGCTCGCTTGGGGGGAGTACCGGGGAGCTGTTTTTT.

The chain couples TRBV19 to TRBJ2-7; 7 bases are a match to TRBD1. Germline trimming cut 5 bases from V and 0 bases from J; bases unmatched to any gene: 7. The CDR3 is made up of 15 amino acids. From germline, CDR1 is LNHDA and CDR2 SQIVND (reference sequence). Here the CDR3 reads CASSPGQFLSYEQYF. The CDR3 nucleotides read TGTGCCAGTAGTCCGGGACAGTTCCTCTCCTACGAGCAGTACTTC.

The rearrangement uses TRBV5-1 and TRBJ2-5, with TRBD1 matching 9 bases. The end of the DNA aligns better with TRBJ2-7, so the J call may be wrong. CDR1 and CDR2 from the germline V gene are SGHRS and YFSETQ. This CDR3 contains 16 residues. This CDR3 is CASSSTTGTGTYEQYF. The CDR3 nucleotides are TGCGCCAGCAGCTCAACCACCGGGACAGGGACCTACGAGCAGTACTTC.

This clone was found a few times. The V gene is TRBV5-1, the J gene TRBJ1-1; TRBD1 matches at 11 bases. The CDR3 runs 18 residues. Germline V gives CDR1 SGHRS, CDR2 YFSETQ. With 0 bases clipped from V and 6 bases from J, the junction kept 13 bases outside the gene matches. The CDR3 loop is CASSLGGWTGGNRSEAFF. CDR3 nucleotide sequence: TGCGCCAGCAGCTTGGGTGGGTGGACAGGGGGCAATAGGTCTGAAGCTTTCTTT.

Here the CDR3 DNA reads TGTGCCAGCAGCGTAGGGAATAGCCGAGATACGCAGTATTTT. Protein product: CASSVGNSRDTQYF. The rearrangement joins TRBV9 to TRBJ2-3, with D uncertain. Trimming removed 0 bases from V and 5 bases from J, with 10 bases in between. CDR1 SGDLS and CDR2 YYNGEE come from the germline V gene. This CDR3 region has 14 residues.

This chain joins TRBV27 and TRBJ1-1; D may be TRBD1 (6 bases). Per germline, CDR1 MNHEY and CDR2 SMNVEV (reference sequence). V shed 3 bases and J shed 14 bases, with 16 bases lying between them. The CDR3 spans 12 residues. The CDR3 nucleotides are TGTGCCAGCAGTTTTCAAACAGGGAGAACATTCTTT. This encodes CASSFQTGRTFF.

The CDR3 region has the DNA TGTGCCAGCAGCTTAAATAGCGGGGGAAACATTCAGTACTTC. Residues: CASSLNSGGNIQYF. The chain has TRBV7-8 and TRBJ2-4, with 9 positions matching TRBD2. The length of the CDR3 is 14 residues. The ends lost 2 bases at V and 6 bases at J; junction bases unmatched: 2. CDR1 SGHVS and CDR2 FQNEAQ come from the germline V gene.

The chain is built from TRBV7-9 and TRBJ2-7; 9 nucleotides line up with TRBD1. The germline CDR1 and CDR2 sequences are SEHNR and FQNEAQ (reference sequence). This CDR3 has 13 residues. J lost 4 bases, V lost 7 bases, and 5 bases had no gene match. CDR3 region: CASNPGQGYEQYF. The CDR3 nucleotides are TGTGCCAGCAACCCGGGACAGGGATACGAGCAGTACTTC.

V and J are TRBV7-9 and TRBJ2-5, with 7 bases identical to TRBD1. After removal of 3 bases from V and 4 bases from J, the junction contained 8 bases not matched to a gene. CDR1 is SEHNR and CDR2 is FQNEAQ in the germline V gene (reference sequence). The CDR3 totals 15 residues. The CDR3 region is CASSFQGTAGETQYF. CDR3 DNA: TGTGCCAGCAGCTTTCAGGGGACAGCTGGAGAGACCCAGTACTTC. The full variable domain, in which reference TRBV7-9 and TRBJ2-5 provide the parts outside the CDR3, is DTGVSQNPRHKITKRGQNVTFRCDPISEHNRLYWYRQTLGQGPEFLTYFQNEAQLEKSRLLSDRFSAERPKGSFSTLEIQRTEQGDSAMYLCASSFQGTAGETQYFGPGTRLLVL.

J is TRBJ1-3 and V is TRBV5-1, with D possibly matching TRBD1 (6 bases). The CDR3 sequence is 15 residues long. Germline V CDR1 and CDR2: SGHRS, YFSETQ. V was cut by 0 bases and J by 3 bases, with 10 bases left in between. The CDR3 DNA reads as TGCGCCAGCAGCTTGGAAGGGGGAAATGGAAACACCATATATTTT. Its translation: CASSLEGGNGNTIYF.

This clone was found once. In nucleotides, the CDR3 is TGTGCCAGCAGGAAGGGGGGGGGAGCCAAAAACATTCAGTACTTC. Its translation: CASRKGGGAKNIQYF. The chain joins TRBV28 to TRBJ2-4; D possibly corresponds to TRBD2 (7 bases). V lost 6 bases and J 0 bases, leaving 12 bases between the germline ends. CDR3 length: 15 residues. The V gene's germline CDR1 is MDHEN and CDR2 SYDVKM.

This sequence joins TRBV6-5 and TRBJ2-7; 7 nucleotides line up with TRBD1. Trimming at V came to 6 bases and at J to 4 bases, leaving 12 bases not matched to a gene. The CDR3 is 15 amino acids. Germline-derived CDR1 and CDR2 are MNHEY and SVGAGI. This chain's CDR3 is CASRPDRDVFYEQYF. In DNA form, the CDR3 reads TGTGCCAGCAGACCCGACAGGGATGTTTTTTACGAGCAGTACTTC.

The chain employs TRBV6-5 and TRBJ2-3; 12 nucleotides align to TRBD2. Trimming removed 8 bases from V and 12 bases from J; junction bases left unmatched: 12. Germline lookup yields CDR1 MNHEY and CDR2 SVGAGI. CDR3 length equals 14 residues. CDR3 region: CASHKTSGGSKQYF. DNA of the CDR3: TGTGCCAGCCATAAGACTAGCGGGGGATCGAAACAGTATTTT.

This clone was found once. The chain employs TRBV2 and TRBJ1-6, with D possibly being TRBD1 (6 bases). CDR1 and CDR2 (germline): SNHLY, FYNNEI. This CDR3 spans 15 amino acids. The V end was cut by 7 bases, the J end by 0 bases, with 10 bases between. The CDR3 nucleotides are TGTGCCAGCACAGAGGACAGCTCCTATAATTCACCCCTCCACTTT. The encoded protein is CASTEDSSYNSPLHF.

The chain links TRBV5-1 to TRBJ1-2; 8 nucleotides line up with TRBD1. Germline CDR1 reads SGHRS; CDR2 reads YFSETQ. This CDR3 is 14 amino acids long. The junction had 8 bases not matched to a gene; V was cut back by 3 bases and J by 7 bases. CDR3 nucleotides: TGCGCCAGCAGCTCTTTGCAGGGGGCCCGTGGCTACACCTTC. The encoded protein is CASSSLQGARGYTF.

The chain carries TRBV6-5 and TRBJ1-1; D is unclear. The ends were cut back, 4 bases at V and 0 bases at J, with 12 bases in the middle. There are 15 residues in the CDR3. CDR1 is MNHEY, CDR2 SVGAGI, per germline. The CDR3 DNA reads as TGTGCCAGCAGTTCCGGACTGAACATGAACACTGAAGCTTTCTTT. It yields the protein CASSSGLNMNTEAFF.

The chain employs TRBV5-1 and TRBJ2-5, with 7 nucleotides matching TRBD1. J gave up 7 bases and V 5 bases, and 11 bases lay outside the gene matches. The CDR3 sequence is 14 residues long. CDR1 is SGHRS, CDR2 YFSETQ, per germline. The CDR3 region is CASRLRTGDGTQYF. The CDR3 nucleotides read TGCGCCAGCAGGTTACGCACAGGGGATGGGACCCAGTACTTC.

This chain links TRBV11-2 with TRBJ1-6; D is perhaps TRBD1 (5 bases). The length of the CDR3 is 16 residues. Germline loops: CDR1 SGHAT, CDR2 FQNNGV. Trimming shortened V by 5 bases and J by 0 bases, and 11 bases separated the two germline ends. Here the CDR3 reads CASSPFGGSYNSPLHF. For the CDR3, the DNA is TGTGCCAGCAGCCCATTCGGGGGCTCCTATAATTCACCCCTCCACTTT.

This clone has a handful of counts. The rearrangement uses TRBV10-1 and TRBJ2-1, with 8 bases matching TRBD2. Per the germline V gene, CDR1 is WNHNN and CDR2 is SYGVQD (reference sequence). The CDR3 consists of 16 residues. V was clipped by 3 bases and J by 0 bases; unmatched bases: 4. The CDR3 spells CASSDFSGDSYNEQFF. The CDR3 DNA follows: TGCGCCAGCAGTGATTTTAGCGGGGACTCCTACAATGAGCAGTTCTTC.

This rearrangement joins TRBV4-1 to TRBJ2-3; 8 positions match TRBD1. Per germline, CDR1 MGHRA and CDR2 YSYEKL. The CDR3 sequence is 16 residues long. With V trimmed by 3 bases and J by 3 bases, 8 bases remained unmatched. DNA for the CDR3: TGCGCCAGCAGCCATCCCAGGGGGCAAGGGACAGATACGCAGTATTTT. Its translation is CASSHPRGQGTDTQYF.

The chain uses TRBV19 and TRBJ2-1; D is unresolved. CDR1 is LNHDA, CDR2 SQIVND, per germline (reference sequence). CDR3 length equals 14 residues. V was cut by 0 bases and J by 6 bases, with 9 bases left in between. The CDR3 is CASSIDNQFNEQFF. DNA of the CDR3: TGTGCCAGTAGTATAGATAACCAGTTCAATGAGCAGTTCTTC.